This T cell receptor (beta chain) was sequenced for a study of beta chain features in type 1 diabetes. Overall study findings and caveats: A potential influence of HLA type upon TCRB rearrangement remained unresolved herein. Among all four CD4+ subsets, Type 1 diabetes patients had TCRB CDR3s that were moderately but significantly shorter. Sequencing the cDNA could make cells with high TCR expression show up more than they should.

Based on CD45RO/CCR7/CD25/CD127/CD95/CD27, CD4+ regulatory, stem cell-like memory, naive and central memory cells were sorted. Expressed TCRB transcripts were sequenced because the isolated RNA had all been reverse transcribed beforehand. About 3.9 million reads on average were seen across naive, central memory and regulatory T cell samples. The protocol was immunoSEQ multiplex PCR, while the TCRdb copy is restricted to in-frame clones and leaves out a portion. The table has roughly 150,000 clones, approximately 9.1% seen once. There are a few counts of this clone. Antigen: not known. Germline V CDR1 and CDR2: SGHDT, YYEEEE. The CDR3 loop spans 16 amino acids. Trimming removed 4 bases from V and 5 bases from J, with 18 bases in between.

V gene TRBV5-6 combines with J gene TRBJ2-2, with D possibly TRBD2 on 6 matching bases. The source is a woman in her twenties or thirties with type 1 diabetes. Sequencing used central memory CD4+ T cells from blood. The CDR3: CASSQIADYITGELFF. CDR3 sequence (DNA): TGTGCCAGCAGCCAAATAGCGGACTATATTACCGGGGAGCTGTTTTTT.